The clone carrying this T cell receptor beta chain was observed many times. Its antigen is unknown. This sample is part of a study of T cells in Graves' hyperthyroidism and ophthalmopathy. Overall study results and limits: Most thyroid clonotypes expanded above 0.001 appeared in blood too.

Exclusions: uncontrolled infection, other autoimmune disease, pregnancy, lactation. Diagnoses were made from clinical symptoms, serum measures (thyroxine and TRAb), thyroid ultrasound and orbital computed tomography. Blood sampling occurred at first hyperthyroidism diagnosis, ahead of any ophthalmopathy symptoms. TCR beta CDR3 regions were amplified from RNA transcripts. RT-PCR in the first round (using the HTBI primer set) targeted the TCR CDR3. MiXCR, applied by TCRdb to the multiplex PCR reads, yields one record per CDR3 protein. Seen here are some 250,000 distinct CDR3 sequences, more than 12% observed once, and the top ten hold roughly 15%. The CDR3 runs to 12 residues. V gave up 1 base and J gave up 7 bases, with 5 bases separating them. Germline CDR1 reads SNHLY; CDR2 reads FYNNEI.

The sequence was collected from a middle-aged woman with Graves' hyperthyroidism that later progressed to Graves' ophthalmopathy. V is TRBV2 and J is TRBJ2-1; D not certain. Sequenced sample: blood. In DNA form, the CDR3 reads TGTGCCAGCAGTGAAGTTAGAAATGAGCAGTTCTTC. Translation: CASSEVRNEQFF.